These T cell receptor beta chains were read from a single sample in a study of blood T cell repertoires in COVID-19. Sequenced by immunoSEQ multiplex PCR; TCRdb stores in-frame clones only, minus some. The sample holds under 15,000 clones, about 90% seen once. The sample was peripheral blood. The receptors stem from a human donor in a cohort sampled during active COVID-19. CDR3s include the opening cysteine and the closing phenylalanine or tryptophan.

J	length	V	CDR3
TRBJ2-1	14	TRBV6-5	CASSYSTDHNEQFF
TRBJ2-3	18	TRBV4-1	CASSQVVAGTTSTDTQYF
TRBJ2-2	16	TRBV7-3	CASSREPAGNTGELFF
TRBJ1-1	17	TRBV29-1	CSVGLGTRTMRGTEAFF
TRBJ1-2	15	TRBV3-1/TRBV3-2	CASSQGLEGSGGYTF
TRBJ2-3	13	TRBV6-4	CASSRTRGDTQYF
TRBJ2-3	15	TRBV2	CASRGGLAGTDTQYF
TRBJ2-5	15	TRBV9	CASSVGTSGEAAQYF
TRBJ2-1	14	TRBV27	CASSLSTGENEQFF
TRBJ1-2	15	TRBV4-1	CASSRGATGTEGYTF